This entry concerns a single T cell receptor (beta chain). Its antigen is undetermined. This specimen belongs to a study of T cell responses to AZD1222 COVID-19 vaccine. Broader study findings: Mostly white British, mostly female donors; authors suggested clonal diversity may be underestimated.

Method: immunoSEQ multiplex PCR; TCRdb's copy keeps in-frame clones and lacks some. The data show some 150,000 clones, around 83% seen once. The receptor was derived from an adult who received the AZD1222 COVID-19 vaccine. Material: peripheral blood, obtained 28 days after the second AZD1222 dose.

The CDR3 DNA sequence: TGTGCCAGCAGCTTGGGGGAGGGGGGAACTGAAGCTTTCTTT. This gives the protein CASSLGEGGTEAFF. This chain links TRBV5-4 with TRBJ1-1, with a possible D match to TRBD1 (6 bases). CDR3 length equals 14 residues. The germline V gene has CDR1 SGHNT and CDR2 YYREEE (reference sequence). The germline V and J ends were trimmed by 0 bases and 5 bases, with 11 bases remaining between them.